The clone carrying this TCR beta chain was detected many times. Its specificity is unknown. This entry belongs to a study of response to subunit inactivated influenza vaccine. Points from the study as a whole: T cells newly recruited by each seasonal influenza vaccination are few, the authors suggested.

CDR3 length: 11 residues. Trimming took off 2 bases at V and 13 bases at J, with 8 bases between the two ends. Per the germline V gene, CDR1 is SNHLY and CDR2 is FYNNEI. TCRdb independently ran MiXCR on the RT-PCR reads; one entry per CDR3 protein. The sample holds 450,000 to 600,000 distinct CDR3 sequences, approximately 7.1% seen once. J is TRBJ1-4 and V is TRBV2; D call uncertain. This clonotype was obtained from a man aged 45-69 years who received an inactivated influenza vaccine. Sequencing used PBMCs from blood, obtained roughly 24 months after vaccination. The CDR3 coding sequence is TGTGCCAGCAGTGAATCTTTCGGACTGTTTTTT. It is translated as CASSESFGLFF.